This T cell receptor (beta chain) was identified in a study of T cell responses to AZD1222 COVID-19 vaccine (TCRdb year 2021). As for the study more broadly: AZD1222 recipients given second doses at about 4 weeks or at about 12 weeks were pooled, since spike-specific TCR depth and breadth were not found to differ between the two schedules. TCR sequencing covered fewer than 250 trial participants: about 210 given two doses of AZD1222 and around 25 given two doses of MenACWY control vaccine. Trial participants were enrolled into age subgroups of 18-55, 56-69 and 70-plus years, which contained around 150, 29 and 61 TCR-sequenced participants, respectively.

This clone appeared a single time. The antigen it binds to is not known. No quality values exist for individual bases; no much larger clone is one base distant. The time point label, as the study defines it: baseline before first vaccination. Samples from vaccinated people were obtained from the UK trials COV001 and COV002, which included a single-blind randomized controlled phase 2/3 trial of AZD1222 (ChAdOx1 nCoV-19) in healthy adults. Trial participant PBMC samples were collected at day 0 and day 28 after the second dose for TCRbeta chain sequencing. From a lookup of the germline V gene (reference sequence), CDR1 and CDR2 are DFQATT and SNEGSKA. The CDR3, cysteine through phenylalanine, is 11 amino acids long. The only DNA kept is the CDR3, 33 bases in frame from the first base. V loses 6 bases, J loses 4 bases, and the germline ends lie 9 bases apart. The CDR3 regions of human TCRbeta chains were subjected to immunosequencing. In the source study's methods: Repertoire TCRs were checked for matches against a reference library of SARS-CoV-2-specific TCRs that had been generated using the MIRA antigen-specificity platform. Breadth was defined as the fraction of unique TCRs that were SARS-CoV-2-associated. Depth was defined as the fraction of total T cells that were SARS-CoV-2-associated. Using the MIRA data, each spike-specific TCR was assigned both to the spike region to which the TCR was reactive and to a CD4 or CD8 class. Log10-transformed breadth and depth values were compared by one-way ANOVA with Sidak's multiple comparisons tests. TCRdb holds this immuneACCESS table with in-frame rearrangements only. Some clones are missing; in checked studies, unresolved V genes explain under half, and the rest has no known cause. The D gene and trimming were derived from the DNA, and the V and J assignments and clone size from that table. This sample is represented by 75,000 to 95,000 clones; roughly 81% of them were singletons. The ten largest account for more than 10% of the sample.

Study-wide findings and limitations: After two AZD1222 doses, both the breadth and the depth of spike-specific TCRs were significantly higher than at day 0 and than in MenACWY recipients. CD4 TCRs associated with the vaccine covered the entire spike protein, and the dominant responses were in regions 160-218 and 743-854. Only five to seven AZD1222 recipients were SARS-CoV-2 seropositive at baseline, limiting conclusions about previously exposed vaccinees. Participants were mostly white British and included more females than males, and it was suggested by the authors that clonal diversity may have been underestimated. Because no samples from the day 14 peak response were available, repertoires could be characterized only after the peak T cell response. Reportedly, close to half of the unique spike-specific TCRs recognized epitopes lying outside the regions that are mutated in the B.1.351 and B.1.1.7 variants. The 56-69-year group was small, and its depth increase did not reach significance, likely because of low power.

The sequence was collected from an adult in good health. The sample consisted of peripheral blood, taken on day 0 of AZD1222 vaccination. The chain is encoded by TRBV20-1 joined to TRBJ1-2, with the D gene not clear enough to name. The CDR3 region reads CSAGDFYGYTF. The DNA reads TGCAGTGCCGGCGATTTCTATGGCTACACCTTC.